This T cell receptor beta chain was retrieved from a study of regulatory T cells in long-lasting Graves disease. Study context: Graves' cases, newly diagnosed, had used antithyroid drugs under 3 months.

The table lists this clonotype with many counts. Antigen: not known. Time point indicated: newly diagnosed GD, antithyroid drugs for less than 3 months. There was RNA extracted from PBMCs, and the TCR library was made from it. CDR3-region Arm-PCR and iRepertoire HTBI primers produced the TCR beta libraries. TCRdb recomputed calls from the multiplex PCR reads with MiXCR, one row per CDR3 protein. The repertoire consists of a few hundred thousand distinct CDR3 sequences, with 15% to 20% occurring once and the leading ten covering less than 15%. Findings and caveats of the study: Researchers examined only peripheral blood and not thyroid tissue. Patients whose Graves' disease persisted exhibited lower TCR diversity than those newly diagnosed.

These data also featured in a second study, about T cells in Graves' hyperthyroidism and ophthalmopathy. That paper adds: Most thyroid clonotypes that were expanded above 0.001 also turned up in blood.

The sample was peripheral blood mononuclear cells (PBMCs), taken at new diagnosis, from a patient treated with antithyroid drugs. This TCR was recovered from a woman aged 25 to 45 with Graves disease.

The CDR3 nucleotides read TGTGCCAGCTCCCTTACCTCAGGGCGGAATCAGCCCCAGCATTTT. As protein: CASSLTSGRNQPQHF. V usage is TRBV18 and J usage is TRBJ1-5; D perhaps matches TRBD1 (5 bases). This CDR3 has 15 amino acids. V dropped 6 bases and J dropped 4 bases, with 16 bases sitting between them. The germline V gene has CDR1 KGHSH and CDR2 LQKENI.